The clone carrying this T cell receptor beta chain was picked up a small number of times. Antigen unknown. The germline gives CDR1 SGHRS, CDR2 YFSETQ. This CDR3 spans 14 amino acids. The V gene lost 7 bases and the J gene lost 1 base, with 13 bases spanning the gap. This record comes from a study of cytomegalovirus exposure and HLA in healthy donors. Study findings and constraints: Of the V segments, some could not be distinguished, including TRBV6-2 and TRBV6-3, and were excluded.

Researchers ran the PCR with 60 Vbeta and 13 Jbeta primers. TCRdb's table, derived via immunoSEQ multiplex PCR, lists solely in-frame clones and lacks some. The table includes under 200,000 clones, around 84% detected once. Sequencing used PBMCs. The J gene is TRBJ2-3, the V gene TRBV5-1; weak D call: TRBD2 (5 bases). The receptor's source is a male donor in good health and CMV-seropositive. The CDR3 region has the DNA TGCGCCAGCCATTTGGATAGCGGCACAGATACGCAGTATTTT. Translating it yields CASHLDSGTDTQYF.